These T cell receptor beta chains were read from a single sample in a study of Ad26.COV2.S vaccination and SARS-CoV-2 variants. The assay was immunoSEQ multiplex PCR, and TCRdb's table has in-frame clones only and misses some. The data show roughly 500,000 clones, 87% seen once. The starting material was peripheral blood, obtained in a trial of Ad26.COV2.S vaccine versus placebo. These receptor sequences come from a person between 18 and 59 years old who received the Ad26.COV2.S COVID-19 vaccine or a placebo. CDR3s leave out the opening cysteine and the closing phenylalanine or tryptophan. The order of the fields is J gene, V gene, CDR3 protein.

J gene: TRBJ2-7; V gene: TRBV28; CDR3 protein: ASRILAPPYEQY
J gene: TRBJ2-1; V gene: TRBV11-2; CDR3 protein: ASSPRRPVNEQF
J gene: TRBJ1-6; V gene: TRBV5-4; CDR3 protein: ASSLGDRNSPLH
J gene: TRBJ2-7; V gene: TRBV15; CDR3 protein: ATSRDYGQDEQY
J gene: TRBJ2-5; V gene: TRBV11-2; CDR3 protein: ASSPPWTQETQY
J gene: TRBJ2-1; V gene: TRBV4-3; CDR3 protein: ASSPLAVSYNEQF
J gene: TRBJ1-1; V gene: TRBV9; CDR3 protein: ASSVRGGNTEAF
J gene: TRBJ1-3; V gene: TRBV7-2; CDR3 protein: ASSLALNLGGGNTIY
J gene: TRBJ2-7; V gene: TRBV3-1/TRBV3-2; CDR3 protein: ASSRSSGPGRGNYEQY
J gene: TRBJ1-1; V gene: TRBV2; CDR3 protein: ASRGGTTEAF
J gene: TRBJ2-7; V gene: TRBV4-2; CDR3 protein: ASSRTGAYEQY
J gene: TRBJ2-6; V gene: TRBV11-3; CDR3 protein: ASSLGHRGSGANVLT
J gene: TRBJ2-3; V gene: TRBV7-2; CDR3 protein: ASSSRLAGTDMQY
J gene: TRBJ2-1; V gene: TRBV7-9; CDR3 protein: ASSLRPRAGGLNNEQF
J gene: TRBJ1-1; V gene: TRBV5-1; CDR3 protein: ASSVLTGGPF
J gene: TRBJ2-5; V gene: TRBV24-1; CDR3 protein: ATSDFRFGETQY
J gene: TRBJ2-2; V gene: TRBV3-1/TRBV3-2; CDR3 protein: ASSQGLALPLAGELF
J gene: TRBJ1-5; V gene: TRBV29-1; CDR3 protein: SVRPGTGNQPQH